A single sample gave rise to the 21 T cell receptor beta chains below, sequenced in a study of T cells in Graves' hyperthyroidism and ophthalmopathy. Researchers amplified the TCR beta CDR3 regions from RNA transcripts. The study used the HTBI primer set for a first-round RT-PCR of the TCR CDR3. TCRdb processed the multiplex PCR reads anew with MiXCR; each CDR3 protein has one entry. The sample holds over 350,000 distinct CDR3 sequences, 11% to 15% seen once. The sequenced sample consisted of blood. Receptors were obtained from a man in his fifties with Graves' ophthalmopathy.

This clonotype was seen only a few times. The V gene is TRBV2, the J gene TRBJ2-7; a weak D match, TRBD2 (5 bases). The CDR3 contains 11 residues. V gave up 6 bases and J gave up 6 bases, with 9 bases separating them. The V gene's germline CDR1 is SNHLY and CDR2 FYNNEI. CDR3 protein: CASSRLAEQYF. As DNA, the CDR3 is TGTGCCAGCAGCAGGCTAGCCGAGCAGTACTTC.

The table lists this clonotype with many counts. The rearrangement uses TRBV7-2 and TRBJ2-1; D gene uncertain. Trimming took 5 bases from V and 2 from J, leaving 10 bases between them. Germline CDR1 is SGHTA and CDR2 is FQGNSA. This CDR3 has 14 amino acids. The CDR3 nucleotides are TGTGCCAGCAGCCAATCCCTTACCTACAATGAGCAGTTCTTC. It specifies CASSQSLTYNEQFF.

This clonotype was recorded at least ten times. V usage is TRBV29-1 and J usage is TRBJ2-3; unclear D gene. The CDR3 has 12 amino acids. Per the germline V gene, CDR1 is SQVTM and CDR2 is ANQGSEA. Trimming took 4 bases from V and 0 from J, leaving 5 bases between them. CDR3 in DNA: TGCAGCGTTGTCGGTAGCACAGATACGCAGTATTTT. This gives the protein CSVVGSTDTQYF.

This clonotype has ten or more counts. The rearrangement joins TRBV20-1 to TRBJ1-2; D gene uncertain. In germline, CDR1 is DFQATT, CDR2 SNEGSKA (reference sequence). The V and J ends lost 2 bases and 5 bases respectively, with 15 bases between them. This CDR3 region has 14 residues. CDR3 residues: CSARPRADAYGYTF. DNA for the CDR3: TGCAGTGCTAGACCTCGGGCAGATGCATATGGCTACACCTTC.

The chain recombines TRBV9 with TRBJ2-4, with D possibly TRBD2 on 5 matching bases. V lost 0 bases and J 0 bases, leaving 13 bases between the germline ends. Germline CDR1 SGDLS, CDR2 YYNGEE. This CDR3 spans 17 amino acids. The CDR3: CASSVGTKGVAKNIQYF. The CDR3 DNA is TGTGCCAGCAGCGTAGGTACAAAGGGAGTAGCCAAAAACATTCAGTACTTC.

The chain joins TRBV29-1 to TRBJ2-7, with 12 bases that match TRBD1. The CDR3 covers 15 residues. Losses at the gene ends were 3 bases for V and 5 bases for J; bases not matched to a gene: 8. Germline assignment: CDR1 SQVTM and CDR2 ANQGSEA. As DNA, the CDR3 is TGCAGCGTTGATGGGGGGGACAGGGGGCTCCACGAGCAGTACTTC. Encoded protein: CSVDGGDRGLHEQYF.

Many counts were recorded for this clonotype. V is TRBV27 and J is TRBJ1-2; 8 bases line up with TRBD1. The CDR3 runs 13 residues. After removal of 6 bases from V and 3 bases from J, the junction contained 3 bases not matched to a gene. Germline V gene data show CDR1 as MNHEY and CDR2 as SMNVEV (reference sequence). CDR3 in DNA: TGTGCCAGCAGGATGACAGGGGACTATGGCTACACCTTC. It is translated as CASRMTGDYGYTF.

This chain links TRBV6-2 or TRBV6-3 with TRBJ2-5; 7 nucleotides align to TRBD2. V lost 5 bases to trimming and J lost 2 bases; unmatched junction nucleotides: 5. CDR1 is MNHEY and CDR2 is SVGEGT in the germline V gene. The CDR3 has 14 amino acids. This CDR3 reads CASSLAGEQETQYF. CDR3 in DNA: TGTGCCAGCAGTCTTGCGGGGGAACAAGAGACCCAGTACTTC.

On this clonotype itself: This sequence may be a read error, since a much larger clone differs from it by one base. CDR3 coding DNA: TGTGCCAGCAGCTTGTCGAGGGTTGACCAGCCCCGGCATTTT. The encoded protein is CASSLSRVDQPRHF. The chain carries TRBV7-9 and TRBJ1-5, with no clear D. The CDR3 contains 14 residues. In germline, CDR1 is SEHNR, CDR2 FQNEAQ (reference sequence).

This clonotype was observed many times. The CDR3 loop is CSARGQVSYEQYF. CDR3 nucleotide sequence: TGCAGTGCTAGGGGACAGGTCTCCTACGAGCAGTACTTC. This chain uses TRBV20-1 with TRBJ2-7; 8 bases are a match to TRBD1. Trimming removed 3 bases from V and 0 bases from J; junction bases left unmatched: 1. Germline V gene lookup returns CDR1 DFQATT and CDR2 SNEGSKA (reference sequence). The CDR3 is 13 residues long.

This clonotype occurred many times. This chain links TRBV20-1 with TRBJ2-1; 10 nucleotides agree with TRBD2. There are 14 residues in the CDR3. Germline V CDR1 and CDR2: DFQATT, SNEGSKA (reference sequence). V shed 8 bases, J shed 6 bases, and the junction held 10 bases outside the gene matches. The CDR3 DNA reads as TGCAGTACCAGACTAGCGGGCCTTTTCAATGAGCAGTTCTTC. Its translation: CSTRLAGLFNEQFF.

At least ten counts were recorded for this clonotype. J is TRBJ2-1 and V is TRBV10-3; no clear D. CDR1 is ENHRY and CDR2 is SYGVKD in the germline V gene. The CDR3 is 13 amino acids. Between the trimmed V and J ends, which lost 2 bases and 6 bases, there was a span of 8 bases. CDR3 sequence (DNA): TGTGCCATCAGTGAGATTAGCAGCAATGAGCAGTTCTTC. Amino acid sequence: CAISEISSNEQFF.

The chain employs TRBV9 and TRBJ1-6; D is undetermined. Trimming stripped 2 bases from V and 6 bases from J, with 9 bases between. The CDR3 runs 14 residues. Per the germline V gene, CDR1 is SGDLS and CDR2 is YYNGEE. CDR3 DNA sequence: TGTGCCAGCAGCGTGGGAACAGCTAATTCACCCCTCCACTTT. Its protein is CASSVGTANSPLHF.

This clonotype was counted between two and nine times. Given a much more abundant clone one base away, this may be a read error. Because it lacks the conserved phenylalanine or tryptophan at the end, this CDR3 is likely a read error. The chain joins TRBV28 to TRBJ2-5, with TRBD2 matching over 10 bases. J lost 5 bases, V lost 2 bases, and 8 bases had no gene match. Germline V lookup: CDR1 MDHEN, CDR2 SYDVKM. The CDR3 totals 16 residues. CDR3 nucleotides: TGTGCCAGCAGTTTAGGGGGTAGCGGGAGGTTTGAGACCCAGTACCTC. Amino acids: CASSLGGSGRFETQYL.

This clonotype was seen a single time. This may be a read error, as it is one base from a much larger clone. The rearrangement joins TRBV29-1 to TRBJ2-7; possibly TRBD2 for D (5 bases). Germline CDR1 SQVTM, CDR2 ANQGSEA. CDR3 length equals 13 residues. Trimming took 2 bases from V and 7 from J, leaving 15 bases between them. The CDR3 region has the DNA TGCAGCGTTGAAAGTCCTAGCTCGAATGAGCAGTACTTC. It codes for CSVESPSSNEQYF.

Points on this clonotype: No conserved phenylalanine or tryptophan ends this CDR3, so it is likely a read error. The rearrangement joins TRBV19 to TRBJ2-7; TRBD2 might be the D (5 bases). Germline V lookup: CDR1 LNHDA, CDR2 SQIVND (reference sequence). With 10 bases removed from V and 3 bases from J, the gap between germline ends came to 13 bases. The length of the CDR3 is 12 residues. CDR3 protein: CATSDWGYEQYL. In DNA form, the CDR3 reads TGTGCCACCTCGGACTGGGGCTACGAGCAGTACCTC.

V is TRBV9 and J is TRBJ2-3; D ambiguous. This CDR3 has 13 amino acids. V was clipped by 4 bases and J by 6 bases, with 12 bases between them. The germline gives CDR1 SGDLS, CDR2 YYNGEE. The CDR3 region has the DNA TGTGCCAGCAGCTCCCGGCCTGGCGATACGCAGTATTTT. Translation gives CASSSRPGDTQYF. The entire variable domain, with the rest obtained from reference TRBV9 and TRBJ2-3, is as follows: DSGVTQTPKHLITATGQRVTLRCSPRSGDLSVYWYQQSLDQGLQFLIQYYNGEERAKGNILERFSAQQFPDLHSELNLSSLELGDSALYFCASSSRPGDTQYFGPGTRLTVL.

At least ten counts were recorded for this clonotype. V is TRBV3-1 and J is TRBJ2-2; D call uncertain. The CDR3 is made up of 13 amino acids. V lost 4 bases and J lost 7, with 10 bases in between. In germline, CDR1 is LGHDT, CDR2 YNNKEL (reference sequence). The CDR3 region has the DNA TGTGCCAGCAGCCCATTATTTAACGGGGAGCTGTTTTTT. Amino acids: CASSPLFNGELFF.

Many counts were recorded for this clonotype. The chain recombines TRBV7-6 with TRBJ2-7; D might be TRBD1 (5 bases). Trimming took 5 bases from V and 4 from J, leaving 15 bases between them. The CDR3 covers 14 residues. Per germline, CDR1 SGHVS and CDR2 FNYEAQ. CDR3 sequence: CASSPTDSRYEQYF. The CDR3 region has the DNA TGTGCCAGCAGCCCCACCGACAGTAGGTACGAGCAGTACTTC.

V and J are TRBV19 and TRBJ2-3; the D gene is possibly TRBD2 (6 bases). CDR1 LNHDA and CDR2 SQIVND come from the germline V gene (reference sequence). CDR3 length: 15 residues. Trimming took off 1 base at V and 1 base at J, with 9 bases between the two ends. CDR3 DNA: TGTGCCAGTAGTATAGCGGGAGTAGGCACAGATACGCAGTATTTT. It yields the protein CASSIAGVGTDTQYF.

Many counts were recorded for this clonotype. The rearrangement links TRBV12-3 or TRBV12-4 to TRBJ1-5, with 8 bases lining up with TRBD1. The CDR3 covers 15 residues. The V and J ends lost 7 bases and 6 bases, in that order; junction bases with no gene match: 11. CDR3 loop: CASKRGQGQVQPQHF. The CDR3 coding sequence is TGTGCCAGCAAGCGAGGACAGGGTCAGGTTCAGCCCCAGCATTTT.